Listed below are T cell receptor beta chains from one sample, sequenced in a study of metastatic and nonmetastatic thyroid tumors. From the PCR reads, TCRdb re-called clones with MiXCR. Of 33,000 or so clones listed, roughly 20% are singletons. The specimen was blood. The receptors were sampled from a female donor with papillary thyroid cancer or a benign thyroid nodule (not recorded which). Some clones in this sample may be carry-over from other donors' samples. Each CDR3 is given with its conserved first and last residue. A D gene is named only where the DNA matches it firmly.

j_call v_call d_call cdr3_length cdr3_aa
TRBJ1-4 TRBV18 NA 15 CASSPGAAQNEKLFF
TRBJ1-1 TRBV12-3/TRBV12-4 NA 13 CASSFGRGAEAFF
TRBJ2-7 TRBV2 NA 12 CASAGTSYEQYF
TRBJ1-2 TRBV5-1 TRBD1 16 CASTVGQGFGNYGYTF
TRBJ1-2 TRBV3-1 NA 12 CASSQGTYGYTF
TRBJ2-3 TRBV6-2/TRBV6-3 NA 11 CASRNTDTQYF
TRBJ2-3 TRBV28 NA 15 CASSDPPRHTDTQYF
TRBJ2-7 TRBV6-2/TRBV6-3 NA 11 CASSFRIEQYF
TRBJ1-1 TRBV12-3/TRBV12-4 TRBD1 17 CASSLAGQGFSDTEAFF
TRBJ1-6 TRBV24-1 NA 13 CATSAGYNSPLHF
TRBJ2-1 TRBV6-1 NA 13 CASRNRRGNEQFF
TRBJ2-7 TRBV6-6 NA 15 CASSYYWQGPYEQYF
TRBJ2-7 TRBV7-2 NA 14 CASSLEESVDEQYF
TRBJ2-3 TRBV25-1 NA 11 CASNGIAEQYF
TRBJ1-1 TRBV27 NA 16 CASRPTVRNLNTEAFF
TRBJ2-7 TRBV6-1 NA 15 CASSERQGSSYEQYF
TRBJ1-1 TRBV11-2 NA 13 CASSLTVNTEAFF
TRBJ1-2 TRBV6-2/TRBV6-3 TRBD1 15 CASSPALTGGYGYTF
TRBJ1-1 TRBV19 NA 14 CASVVSSVNTEAFF
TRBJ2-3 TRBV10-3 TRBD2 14 CAIAAGGGTDTQYF
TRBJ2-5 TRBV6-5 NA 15 CASSYSRDGQETQYF
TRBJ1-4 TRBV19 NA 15 CASSISYATNEKLFF
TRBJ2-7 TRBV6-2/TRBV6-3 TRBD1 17 CASSYSKASQGGYEQYF
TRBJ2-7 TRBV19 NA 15 CASSSSTGVSYEQYF
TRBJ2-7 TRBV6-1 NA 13 CASRLGPMYEQYF
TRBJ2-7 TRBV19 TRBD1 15 CASSRYGQGAYEQYF
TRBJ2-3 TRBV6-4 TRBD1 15 CASSDSPGGPDTQYF
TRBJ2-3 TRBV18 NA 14 CASSPTGTADTQYF
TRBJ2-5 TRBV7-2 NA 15 CASSFPGAGQETQYF
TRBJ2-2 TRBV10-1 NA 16 CASSPSIQGNTGELFF
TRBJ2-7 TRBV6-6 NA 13 CVSSYGGSYEQYF
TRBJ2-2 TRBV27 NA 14 CASSPRVLAGELFF
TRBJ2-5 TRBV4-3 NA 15 CASSQEYTFPETQYF
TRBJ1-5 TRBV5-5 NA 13 CASSFFPGQPQHF
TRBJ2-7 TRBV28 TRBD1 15 CASSSLDRLPYEQYF
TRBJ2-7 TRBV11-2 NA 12 CASGGAGYEQYF
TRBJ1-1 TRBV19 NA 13 CASSRDGVTEAFF
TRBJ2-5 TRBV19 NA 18 CATSLLFKGHQHQETQYF
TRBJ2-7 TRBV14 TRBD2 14 CASSQAGGPYEQYF
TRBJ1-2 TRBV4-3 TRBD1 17 CASSQDRVTGDPYGYTF
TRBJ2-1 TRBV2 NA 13 CASSENLARAQFF
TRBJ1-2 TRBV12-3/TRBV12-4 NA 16 CASSSRDAASNYGYTF
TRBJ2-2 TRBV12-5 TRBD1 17 CASGLWQGAGAGGELFF
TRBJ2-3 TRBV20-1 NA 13 CSPSAGRTDTQYF
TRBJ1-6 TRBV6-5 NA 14 CASSYEQASSPLHF
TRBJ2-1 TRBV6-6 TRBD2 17 CASSSNQAGGSYNEQFF
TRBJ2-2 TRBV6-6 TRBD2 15 CASSYFGGTTGELFF
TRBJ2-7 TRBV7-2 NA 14 CASSFNQGHYEQYF
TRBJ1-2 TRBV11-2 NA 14 CASSLTTDYYGYTF
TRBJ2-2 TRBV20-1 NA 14 CSARVLGTTGELFF
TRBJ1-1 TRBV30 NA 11 CAWATGTEAFF
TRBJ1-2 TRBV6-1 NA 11 CASPDGYGYTF
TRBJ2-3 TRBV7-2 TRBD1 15 CASSYRTGSTDTQYF
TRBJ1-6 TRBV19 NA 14 CASRRDPRNSPLHF
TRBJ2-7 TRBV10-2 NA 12 CASSESGYEQYF
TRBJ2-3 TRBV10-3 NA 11 CATRHTDTQYF
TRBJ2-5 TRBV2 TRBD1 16 CASTGPGQGGQETQYF